The 5 T cell receptor beta chains in this list originate from one sample, sequenced in a study of identical twins. Via MiXCR, TCRdb re-called the 5' RACE reads, giving one row per CDR3 protein. The table shows around 300,000 distinct CDR3 sequences, with about 8.1% occurring only once. Another study also made use of these data, one on yellow fever vaccine responses in identical twins.

The sequenced sample was memory (CD45RO+) T cells sorted from blood. Receptors were obtained from a woman in her late teens or twenties in good health.

The chain has TRBV10-1 and TRBJ2-3; D gene unclear. Germline-derived CDR1 and CDR2 are WNHNN and SYGVQD (reference sequence). V dropped 6 bases and J dropped 4 bases, with 11 bases sitting between them. The CDR3 is 13 amino acids. The CDR3 bases are TGCGCCAGCAGACAACGACCCGCAGATACGCAGTATTTT. Protein sequence: CASRQRPADTQYF.

This clonotype was found a few times. The chain couples TRBV3-1 to TRBJ2-3, with 7 bases lining up with TRBD2. The CDR3 covers 17 residues. Germline V CDR1 and CDR2: LGHDT, YNNKEL (reference sequence). V was pared by 0 bases and J by 1 base, with 7 bases of the junction left unmatched. For the CDR3, the DNA is TGTGCCAGCAGCCAAGAAGGGAGTGGGAGGGGCACAGATACGCAGTATTTT. This sequence encodes CASSQEGSGRGTDTQYF.

This clonotype has ten or more counts. J is TRBJ1-4 and V is TRBV5-1; D is perhaps TRBD1 (5 bases). Germline loops: CDR1 SGHRS, CDR2 YFSETQ. The CDR3 is 15 residues long. V lost 0 bases, J lost 4 bases, and 10 bases lay in between. The CDR3 sequence: CASSLGTGLNEKLFF. The CDR3 nucleotides read TGCGCCAGCAGCTTGGGCACAGGACTTAATGAAAAACTGTTTTTT.

The CDR3 loop reads CASSYSRGTEAFF. The DNA for the CDR3 is TGTGCCAGCAGTTACTCGAGGGGCACTGAAGCTTTCTTT. The chain joins TRBV6-5 to TRBJ1-1, with D tentatively TRBD1 (5 bases). This CDR3 region has 13 residues. The V and J ends lost 0 bases and 4 bases respectively, with 6 bases between them. The V gene's germline CDR1 is MNHEY and CDR2 SVGAGI.

This clonotype was seen only a few times. This chain links TRBV9 with TRBJ2-1; TRBD2 agrees at 10 bases. The CDR3 consists of 15 residues. V trimming: 3 bases; J trimming: 6 bases; junction bases outside the gene matches: 6. The V gene's germline CDR1 is SGDLS and CDR2 YYNGEE. The CDR3 protein is CASSASGRSANEQFF. The CDR3 DNA follows: TGTGCCAGCAGCGCTAGCGGGAGATCTGCCAATGAGCAGTTCTTC.